Shown below are 17 T cell receptor beta chains from a single sample sequenced in a study of human T cells and chemical hapten exposure. The study extracted total RNA from unfractionated whole blood. Each cDNA molecule in the library carried unique molecular identifiers. TCRdb passed the reads through MiXCR, listing each CDR3 protein once. The sample records around 120,000 distinct CDR3 sequences, 8% to 9.5% being singletons. The material sequenced was whole blood. All receptors derive from a human donor in good health. Some clones in this sample may be carry-over from other donors' samples.

The chain links TRBV19 to TRBJ2-2; 7 positions match TRBD1. The CDR3 runs 16 residues. Germline V lookup: CDR1 LNHDA, CDR2 SQIVND (reference sequence). J gave up 4 bases and V 4 bases, and 9 bases lay outside the gene matches. CDR3 loop: CASSTVTGWGTGELFF. The CDR3, as DNA: TGTGCCAGTAGTACTGTGACAGGGTGGGGCACCGGGGAGCTGTTTTTT. Full variable domain (rest looked up from reference TRBV19 and TRBJ2-2): DGGITQSPKYLFRKEGQNVTLSCEQNLNHDAMYWYRQDPGQGLRLIYYSQIVNDFQKGDIAEGYSVSREKKESFPLTVTSAQKNPTAFYLCASSTVTGWGTGELFFGEGSRLTVL.

This clonotype was seen many times. The rearrangement uses TRBV9 and TRBJ1-6; 9 bases map to TRBD1. Germline CDR1 and CDR2: SGDLS and YYNGEE. Unmatched junction bases numbered 5, after V lost 4 bases and J lost 12 bases. This CDR3 comprises 13 residues. The CDR3 protein is CASSWDREGPLHF. In DNA form, the CDR3 reads TGTGCCAGCAGCTGGGACAGGGAAGGACCCCTCCACTTT.

This chain connects TRBV7-8 to TRBJ2-7, with TRBD2 matching over 8 bases. V was clipped by 2 bases and J by 2 bases; unmatched bases: 17. The CDR3 contains 19 residues. Looked up from germline, CDR1 is SGHVS and CDR2 is FQNEAQ. The CDR3 DNA follows: TGTGCCAGCAGCTTAAGTCTCGGGGGGGTCGCGACAGGAACCTACGAGCAGTACTTC. Translation gives CASSLSLGGVATGTYEQYF.

This clonotype was picked up many times. V is TRBV7-9 and J is TRBJ1-1; D call uncertain. Looked up from germline, CDR1 is SEHNR and CDR2 is FQNEAQ (reference sequence). The V and J ends lost 5 bases and 4 bases respectively, with 8 bases between them. The length of the CDR3 is 12 residues. The CDR3 sequence: CASSARGTEAFF. The CDR3 region has the DNA TGTGCCAGCAGCGCGCGGGGCACTGAAGCTTTCTTT.

In this sample, this clonotype turned up many times. The chain links TRBV2 to TRBJ1-2; no clear D gene. There are 16 residues in the CDR3. CDR1 is SNHLY, CDR2 FYNNEI, per germline. Trimming took off 5 bases at V and 4 bases at J, with 20 bases between the two ends. CDR3 nucleotide sequence: TGTGCCAGCAGTTCGTCAACATTGCCCGTCCCCTATGGCTACACCTTC. Amino acids: CASSSSTLPVPYGYTF.

The chain is built from TRBV5-1 and TRBJ2-2, with 9 bases matching TRBD1. The CDR3 runs to 18 residues. The J segment lost 1 base and the V segment lost 4 bases, leaving 11 bases of the junction unmatched. Germline-derived CDR1 and CDR2 are SGHRS and YFSETQ. DNA for the CDR3: TGCGCCAGCAGCGGAAACCGGGACAGGGCCGGGAACACCGGGGAGCTGTTTTTT. Its protein product is CASSGNRDRAGNTGELFF.

The chain has TRBV29-1 and TRBJ2-3; D tentatively reads TRBD1 or TRBD2 (6 bases each). V lost 6 bases and J 3 bases, leaving 16 bases between the germline ends. Germline CDR1 reads SQVTM; CDR2 reads ANQGSEA. The CDR3 covers 14 residues. CDR3 sequence: CSVATRGGTDTQYF. The CDR3 nucleotides read TGCAGCGTAGCCACTAGAGGGGGGACAGATACGCAGTATTTT.

This clonotype was observed many times. The chain couples TRBV5-1 to TRBJ1-1; no clear D. Germline V gives CDR1 SGHRS, CDR2 YFSETQ. The germline V and J ends were trimmed by 0 bases and 4 bases, with 16 bases remaining between them. This CDR3 region has 16 residues. The CDR3 DNA is TGCGCCAGCAGCTTGGGATCTAGCACCAGCGGCACTGAAGCTTTCTTT. Translating it yields CASSLGSSTSGTEAFF.

This sequence joins TRBV19 and TRBJ2-7, with D uncertain. The CDR3 loop spans 14 amino acids. Germline CDR1 is LNHDA and CDR2 is SQIVND (reference sequence). V lost 1 base and J 1 base, leaving 8 bases between the germline ends. DNA of the CDR3: TGTGCCAGTAGTATAGTGGGCAGTTCCTACGAGCAGTACTTC. This codes for CASSIVGSSYEQYF.

This clonotype was detected only a few times. The gene calls are TRBV27 and TRBJ2-6, with no clear D. Germline CDR1 MNHEY, CDR2 SMNVEV (reference sequence). The V gene lost 8 bases and the J gene lost 0 bases, with 2 bases spanning the gap. The CDR3 loop spans 12 amino acids. The CDR3 region has the DNA TGTGCCAGCGGCTCTGGGGCCAACGTCCTGACTTTC. Encoded protein: CASGSGANVLTF.

Only a few counts were recorded for this clonotype. The chain combines TRBV4-3 with TRBJ2-1; 10 bases fit TRBD1. Germline lookup yields CDR1 LGHNA and CDR2 YSLEER. The CDR3 loop spans 17 amino acids. Trimming took 1 base from V and 7 from J; bases not matched to a gene: 10. DNA of the CDR3: TGCGCCAGCAGCCAAGCCGCCTTTGGACAGGGGGGAAATGAGCAGTTCTTC. Translated: CASSQAAFGQGGNEQFF.

This clonotype appeared a few times. The chain employs TRBV6-2 or TRBV6-3 and TRBJ2-7; possibly TRBD1 for D (6 bases). Germline CDR1 MNHEY, CDR2 SVGEGT. This CDR3 is 14 amino acids long. Trimming removed 4 bases from V and 3 bases from J, with 13 bases in between. The CDR3 nucleotides are TGTGCCAGCAGTTGGGGGCCGGTCAACTACGAGCAGTACTTC. This codes for CASSWGPVNYEQYF.

This chain connects TRBV28 to TRBJ1-6; possible D gene TRBD1, 6 bases. Trimming removed 5 bases at V and 7 bases at J, with 18 bases between. The CDR3 is made up of 16 amino acids. From germline, CDR1 is MDHEN and CDR2 SYDVKM. CDR3 region: CASSLEGTFGNSPLHF. In DNA form, the CDR3 reads TGTGCCAGCAGTCTCGAGGGGACATTCGGGAATTCACCCCTCCACTTT.

This clonotype has more than one count but fewer than ten. This chain links TRBV19 with TRBJ2-1, with TRBD1 matching 9 bases. This CDR3 is built from 16 residues. Per the germline V gene, CDR1 is LNHDA and CDR2 is SQIVND (reference sequence). The junction had 4 bases not matched to a gene; V was cut back by 4 bases and J by 0 bases. The CDR3 DNA follows: TGTGCCAGTAGTAAGACAGGGGGAGGCTCCTACAATGAGCAGTTCTTC. Protein sequence: CASSKTGGGSYNEQFF.

The chain is built from TRBV4-1 and TRBJ2-7, with D possibly being TRBD1 (6 bases). The CDR3 sequence is 21 residues long. Trimming removed 0 bases from V and 2 bases from J, with 29 bases in between. The germline gives CDR1 MGHRA, CDR2 YSYEKL. CDR3 nucleotide sequence: TGCGCCAGCAGCCAAGATAGTTTGAGGGGTAAAAGACTACGGGACACCTACGAGCAGTACTTC. It translates to CASSQDSLRGKRLRDTYEQYF.

The chain combines TRBV27 with TRBJ2-3; D unclear. There are 14 residues in the CDR3. Germline-derived CDR1 and CDR2 are MNHEY and SMNVEV (reference sequence). Trimming left V 3 bases short and J 3 bases short, with 10 bases between. The CDR3 region is CASSLEGTTDTQYF. CDR3 DNA sequence: TGTGCCAGCAGTTTGGAAGGAACTACAGATACGCAGTATTTT.

The rearrangement joins TRBV29-1 to TRBJ1-1, with TRBD1 matching over 7 bases. CDR1 and CDR2 from the germline V gene are SQVTM and ANQGSEA. V shed 6 bases, J shed 2 bases, and the junction held 6 bases outside the gene matches. CDR3 length: 13 amino acids. The CDR3 sequence: CSVAGTANTEAFF. In nucleotides, the CDR3 is TGCAGCGTCGCCGGGACAGCTAACACTGAAGCTTTCTTT.